This entry describes one T cell receptor beta chain. What it binds is unknown. The data belong to a study of response to subunit inactivated influenza vaccine. The study, taken as a whole, reports: Each seasonal influenza vaccination recruits few new T cells, the authors suggested.

TCRdb recomputed calls from the RT-PCR reads with MiXCR, one row per CDR3 protein. The data hold 650,000 to 800,000 distinct CDR3 sequences, with 11% to 15% observed a single time. Germline V lookup: CDR1 LNHDA, CDR2 SQIVND (reference sequence). V gave up 5 bases and J gave up 6 bases, with 10 bases separating them. The CDR3 is 13 amino acids. The chain couples TRBV19 to TRBJ2-2; no definite D call. The sample in question was PBMCs from blood, obtained approximately 15 days before vaccination. The TCR comes from a man aged 50 to 60 who received an inactivated influenza vaccine. CDR3 in amino acids: CASSLGIPGELFF. CDR3 sequence (DNA): TGTGCCAGTAGTTTGGGGATTCCCGGGGAGCTGTTTTTT.